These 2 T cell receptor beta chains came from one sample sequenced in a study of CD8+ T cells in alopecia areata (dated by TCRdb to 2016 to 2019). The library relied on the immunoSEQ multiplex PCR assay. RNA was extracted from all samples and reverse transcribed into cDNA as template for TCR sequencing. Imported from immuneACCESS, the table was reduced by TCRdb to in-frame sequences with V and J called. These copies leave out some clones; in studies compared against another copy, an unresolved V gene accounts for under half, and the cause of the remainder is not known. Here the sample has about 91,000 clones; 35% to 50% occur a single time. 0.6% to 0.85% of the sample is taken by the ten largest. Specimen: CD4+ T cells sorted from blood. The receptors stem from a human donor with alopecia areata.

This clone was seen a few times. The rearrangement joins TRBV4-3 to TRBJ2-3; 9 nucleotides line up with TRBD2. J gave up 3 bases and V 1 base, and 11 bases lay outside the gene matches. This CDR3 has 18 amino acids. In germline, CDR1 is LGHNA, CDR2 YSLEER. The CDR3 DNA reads TGCGCCAGCAGCCAAGGAACATACGGCGGGAGGGGGACAGATACGCAGTATTTT. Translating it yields CASSQGTYGGRGTDTQYF.

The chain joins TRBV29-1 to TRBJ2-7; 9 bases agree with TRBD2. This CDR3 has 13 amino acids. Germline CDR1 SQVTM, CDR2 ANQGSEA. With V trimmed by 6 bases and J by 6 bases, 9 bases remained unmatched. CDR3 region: CSVTRTSDAEQYF. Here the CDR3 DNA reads TGCAGCGTGACCCGGACTAGCGACGCCGAGCAGTACTTC.